This entry describes one T cell receptor beta chain. The study ran its PCR with 60 Vbeta and 13 Jbeta primers. Profiled with immunoSEQ multiplex PCR; TCRdb holds only in-frame clones, not every one. Among around 98,000 clones listed, more than 75% were seen once. This sample stems from a study of cytomegalovirus exposure and HLA in healthy donors. The germline CDR1 and CDR2 sequences are KGHSH and LQKENI. The CDR3 length is 16 residues. The V end lost 3 bases, the J end lost 1 base, and 13 bases lay between the germline ends. The genes are TRBV18 and TRBJ2-4; TRBD1 might be the D (6 bases). The source of this sequence is a woman between 35 and 50 years old in good health and CMV-seronegative. The sequenced sample consisted of PBMCs. The CDR3 region is CASSPPQGLAKNIQYF. CDR3 nucleotide sequence: TGTGCCAGCTCACCGCCTCAGGGGCTGGCCAAAAACATTCAGTACTTC.